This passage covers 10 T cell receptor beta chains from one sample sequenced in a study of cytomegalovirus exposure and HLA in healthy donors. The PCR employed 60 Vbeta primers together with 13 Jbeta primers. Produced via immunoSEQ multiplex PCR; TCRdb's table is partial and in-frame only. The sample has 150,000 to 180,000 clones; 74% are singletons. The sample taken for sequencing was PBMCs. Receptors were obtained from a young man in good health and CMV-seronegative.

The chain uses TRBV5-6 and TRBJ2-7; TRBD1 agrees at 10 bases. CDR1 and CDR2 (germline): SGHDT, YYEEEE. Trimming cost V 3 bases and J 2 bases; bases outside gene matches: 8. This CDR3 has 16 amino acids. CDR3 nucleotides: TGTGCCAGCAGCTCTCCGGGACAGGGGAGTCCCTACGAGCAGTACTTC. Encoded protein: CASSSPGQGSPYEQYF.

The CDR3 here is CASSLDPLQGDTQYF. The CDR3 DNA follows: TGTGCCAGCAGCTTGGACCCGCTACAGGGGGATACGCAGTATTTT. The gene calls are TRBV5-4 and TRBJ2-3; 7 nucleotides line up with TRBD1. With V trimmed by 0 bases and J by 6 bases, 7 bases remained unmatched. This CDR3 spans 15 amino acids. Looked up from germline, CDR1 is SGHNT and CDR2 is YYREEE (reference sequence).

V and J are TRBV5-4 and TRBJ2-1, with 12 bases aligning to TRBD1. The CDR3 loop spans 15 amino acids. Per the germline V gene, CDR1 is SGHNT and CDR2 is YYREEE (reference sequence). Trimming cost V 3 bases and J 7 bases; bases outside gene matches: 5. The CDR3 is CASSSGQGARNEQFF. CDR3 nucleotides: TGTGCCAGCAGCTCGGGACAGGGGGCGCGTAATGAGCAGTTCTTC.

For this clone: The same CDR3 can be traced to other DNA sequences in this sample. The CDR3 loop reads CASSPSSYNEQFF. CDR3 DNA sequence: TGTGCCAGCAGCCCTAGCTCCTACAATGAGCAGTTCTTC. The gene calls are TRBV7-3 and TRBJ2-1; no firm D call. CDR3 length: 13 residues. The germline V gene encodes CDR1 SGHTA and CDR2 FQGTGA. V was pared by 5 bases and J by 0 bases, with 5 bases between.

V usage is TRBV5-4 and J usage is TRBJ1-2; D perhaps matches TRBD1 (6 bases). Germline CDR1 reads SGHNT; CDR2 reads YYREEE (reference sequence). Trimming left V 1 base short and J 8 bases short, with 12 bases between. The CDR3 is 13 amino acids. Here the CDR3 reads CASSLMGAGGYTF. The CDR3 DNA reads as TGTGCCAGCAGCTTGATGGGGGCCGGAGGCTACACCTTC.

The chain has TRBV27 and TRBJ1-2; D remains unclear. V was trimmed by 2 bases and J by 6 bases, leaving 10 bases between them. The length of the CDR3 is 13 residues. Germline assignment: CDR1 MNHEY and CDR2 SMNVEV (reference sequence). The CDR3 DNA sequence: TGTGCCAGCAGTTTAGCCGGGTTGGATGGCTACACCTTC. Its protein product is CASSLAGLDGYTF.

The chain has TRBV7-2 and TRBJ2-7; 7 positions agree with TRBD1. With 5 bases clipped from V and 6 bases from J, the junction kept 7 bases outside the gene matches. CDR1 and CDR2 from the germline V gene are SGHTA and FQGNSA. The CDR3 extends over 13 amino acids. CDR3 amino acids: CASSTGQVGEQYF. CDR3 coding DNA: TGTGCCAGCAGCACTGGACAGGTGGGCGAGCAGTACTTC.

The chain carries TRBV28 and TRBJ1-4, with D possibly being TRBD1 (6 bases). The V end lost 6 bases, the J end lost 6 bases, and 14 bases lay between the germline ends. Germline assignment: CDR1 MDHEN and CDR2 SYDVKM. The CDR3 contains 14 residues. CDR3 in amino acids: CASREQGNHEKLFF. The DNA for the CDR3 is TGTGCCAGCAGGGAACAGGGCAATCATGAAAAACTGTTTTTT.

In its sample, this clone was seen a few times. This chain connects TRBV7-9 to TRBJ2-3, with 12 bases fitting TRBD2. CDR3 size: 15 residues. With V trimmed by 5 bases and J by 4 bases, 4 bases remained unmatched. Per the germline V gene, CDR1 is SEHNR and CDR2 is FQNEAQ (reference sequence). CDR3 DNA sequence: TGTGCCAGCAGCACACTAGCGGGGGGACCAGATACGCAGTATTTT. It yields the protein CASSTLAGGPDTQYF.

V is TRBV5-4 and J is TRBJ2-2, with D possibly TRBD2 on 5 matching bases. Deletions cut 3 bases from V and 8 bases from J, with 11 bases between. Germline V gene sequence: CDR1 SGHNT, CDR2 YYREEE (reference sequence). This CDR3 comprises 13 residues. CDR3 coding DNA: TGTGCCAGCAGCTCAGACCCGGGGGGGGAGCTGTTTTTT. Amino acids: CASSSDPGGELFF.